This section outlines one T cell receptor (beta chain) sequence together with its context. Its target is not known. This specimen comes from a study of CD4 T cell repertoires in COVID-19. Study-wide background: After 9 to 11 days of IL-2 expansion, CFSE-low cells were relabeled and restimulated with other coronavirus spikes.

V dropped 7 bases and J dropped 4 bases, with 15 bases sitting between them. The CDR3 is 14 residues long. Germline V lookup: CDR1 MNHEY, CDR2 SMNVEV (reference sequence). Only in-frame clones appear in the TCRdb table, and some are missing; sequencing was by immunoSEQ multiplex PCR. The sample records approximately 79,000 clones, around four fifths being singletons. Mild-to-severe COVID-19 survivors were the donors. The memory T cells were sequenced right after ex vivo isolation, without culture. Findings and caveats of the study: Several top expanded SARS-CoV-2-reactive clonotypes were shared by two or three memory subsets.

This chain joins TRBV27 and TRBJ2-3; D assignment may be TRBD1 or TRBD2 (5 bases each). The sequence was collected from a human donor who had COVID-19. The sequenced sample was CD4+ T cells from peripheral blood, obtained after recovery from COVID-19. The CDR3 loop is CASKGPLGADTQYF. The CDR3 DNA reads TGTGCCAGCAAGGGGCCACTAGGGGCAGATACGCAGTATTTT.